The T cell receptor (beta chain) under discussion was sequenced for a study of blood T cell repertoires in COVID-19. Study in general: The United States, Italy and Spain were the sources of the acute and convalescent COVID-19 samples. PBMCs, B-cell-depleted T cells, or T cells were the source of the cDNA or gDNA that made up the material.

Germline CDR1 is LGHDT and CDR2 is YNNKEL (reference sequence). V shed 3 bases and J 6 bases; nucleotides not matched to a gene: 5. The CDR3 spans 14 residues. In the original processing: Reference gene primer amplification gave nucleated cell count estimates. Generated by immunoSEQ multiplex PCR, the TCRdb table keeps only in-frame clones and is missing some. From that table come the V and J calls and clone size; the DNA was used to work out D and trimming. The sample lists some 130,000 clones, just over 75% occurring once. The rearrangement links TRBV3-1 (or the pseudogene TRBV3-2) to TRBJ1-1, with 9 nucleotides matching TRBD1. The sample was peripheral blood. This TCR derives from a human donor in a cohort sampled during active COVID-19. CDR3 sequence reads: CASSQGTGKPEAFF. In nucleotides, the CDR3 is TGTGCCAGCAGCCAGGGGACAGGGAAACCTGAAGCTTTCTTT.